Listed below are T cell receptor beta chains from one sample, sequenced in a study of beta chain features in type 1 diabetes. The protocol was immunoSEQ multiplex PCR, while the TCRdb copy is restricted to in-frame clones and leaves out a portion. The sample gives about 340,000 clones, roughly 13% of which show up once; 0.015% is in the top ten. The sample was naive CD4+ T cells from blood. Source of these receptors: a woman aged 18-29 years with type 1 diabetes. Each CDR3 is given with its conserved first and last residue. D genes are given only for firm matches. Some rows have no size entry. The others give once, few or many, or a class for an expanded clone.

TRBV30	TRBJ2-5	many	TRBD2	TGTGCCTGGAGTGTTAGCGGGAGCCCGCGAGAGACCCAGTACTTC	CAWSVSGSPRETQYF
TRBV18	TRBJ1-1	few	.	TGTGCCAGCTCACCAGGGGGGACCGGGACTATGAACACTGAAGCTTTCTTT	CASSPGGTGTMNTEAFF
TRBV28	TRBJ2-1	few	.	TGTGCCAGTTACCGGGACACCTACAATGAGCAGTTCTTC	CASYRDTYNEQFF
TRBV6-6	TRBJ1-1	.	.	TGTGCCAGCAGTTACGGGCTGACTGAAGCTTTCTTT	CASSYGLTEAFF
TRBV18	TRBJ2-1	.	.	TGTGCCAGCTCACCTATGCAGCTAGAAGTCGGTGAGCAGTTCTTC	CASSPMQLEVGEQFF
TRBV12-5	TRBJ2-5	.	TRBD2	TGTGCTAGTGGTCTCAGCGGGAAACAAGAGACCCAGTACTTC	CASGLSGKQETQYF
TRBV30	TRBJ2-1	few	TRBD1	TGTGCCTGGAGTGTATGGAGGACAGGGAAGAACAATGAGCAGTTCTTC	CAWSVWRTGKNNEQFF
TRBV5-4	TRBJ2-2	few	TRBD2	TGTGCCAGCAGCCTAGCGGGTGGGACCGGGGAGCTGTTTTTT	CASSLAGGTGELFF
TRBV30	TRBJ1-1	.	.	TGTGCCTGGAGAATTCCTTCCTCAGGGCAAGCTTTCTTT	CAWRIPSSGQAFF
TRBV10-3	TRBJ2-1	.	.	TGTGCCATCAGTGAGTCGTTAATTTTCAGCGGTAGCTCCTACAATGAGCAGTTCTTC	CAISESLIFSGSSYNEQFF
TRBV19	TRBJ2-1	.	TRBD2	TGTGCCAGCCCGGGACTAGCGGGGAATGAGCAGTTCTTC	CASPGLAGNEQFF
TRBV18	TRBJ1-1	few	.	TGTGCCAGCTCACCAAGACAACCCACTGAAGCTTTCTTT	CASSPRQPTEAFF
TRBV11-2	TRBJ2-1	few	TRBD2	TGTGCCAGCAGCTTAGTGAGACTAGCGGGAGTAGGGAATGAGCAGTTCTTC	CASSLVRLAGVGNEQFF
TRBV5-4	TRBJ1-2	.	.	TGTGCCAGCAGCAATGACCGGGACTATGGCTACACCTTC	CASSNDRDYGYTF
TRBV27	TRBJ2-2	.	.	TGTGCCAGCAGTTTCCTAGCAGCGAACACCGGGGAGCTGTTTTTT	CASSFLAANTGELFF
TRBV6-5	TRBJ2-5	few	TRBD1	TGTGCCAGCAGTTGGGGACAGGTCGAGACCCAGTACTTC	CASSWGQVETQYF
TRBV9	TRBJ1-2	.	.	TGTGCCAGCAATTCTCAGGATAGCTATGGCTACACCTTC	CASNSQDSYGYTF
TRBV4-3	TRBJ2-1	.	TRBD1	TGCGCCAGCAGCCAAAGGTACGCCGGGACAGGGTATTCTGATGAGCAGTTCTTC	CASSQRYAGTGYSDEQFF
TRBV7-6	TRBJ2-1	few	.	TGTGCCAGCAGCTTGGCGTCGAGCGCCAATGAGCAGTTCTTC	CASSLASSANEQFF
TRBV12-5	TRBJ1-1	.	.	TGTGCTAGTGGTTCCCGGGAAAACACTGAAGCTTTCTTT	CASGSRENTEAFF
TRBV2	TRBJ2-6	few	TRBD1	TGTGCCAGCAGTGCAAGGACAGGGGCTGGGGCCAACGTCCTGACTTTC	CASSARTGAGANVLTF
TRBV19	TRBJ1-2	few	TRBD1	TGTGCCAGTAGTCCCTTAGGGGGCTCCTATGGCTACACCTTC	CASSPLGGSYGYTF
TRBV6-5	TRBJ2-1	.	TRBD1	TGTGCCAGCACCAGGGGGACAGGACAGAACAATGAGCAGTTCTTC	CASTRGTGQNNEQFF
TRBV15	TRBJ2-1	.	TRBD2	TGTGCCACCAGCAGAGGCCTTCTAGCGGGAGGGGCCTACAATGAGCAGTTCTTC	CATSRGLLAGGAYNEQFF
TRBV5-4	TRBJ1-2	.	.	TGTGCCAGCAGCTTGGGGCAGGGGTTTAACTATGGCTACACCTTC	CASSLGQGFNYGYTF
TRBV5-1	TRBJ2-5	few	.	TGCGCCAGCAGCTTGGATCTTCAGGTTGAGTACTTC	CASSLDLQVEYF
TRBV19	TRBJ1-5	.	TRBD1	TGTGCCAGTAAGACAGGGAGAGAACAGCCCCAGCATTTT	CASKTGREQPQHF
TRBV2	TRBJ2-2	few	.	TGTGCCAGCAGCTACAGGTTTACCACCGGGGAGCTGTTTTTT	CASSYRFTTGELFF
TRBV19	TRBJ1-5	.	.	TGTGCCAGTAGTGCAGGGGTTAATCAGCCCCAGCATTTT	CASSAGVNQPQHF
TRBV5-1	TRBJ2-3	.	.	TGCGCCAGCAGCTTGGGCAGGAGCACAGATACGCAGTATTTT	CASSLGRSTDTQYF
TRBV5-1	TRBJ1-2	.	.	TGCGCCAGCAGCCCATCGACAGGACCCTATGGCTACACCTTC	CASSPSTGPYGYTF